This is a list of T cell receptor beta chains from one sample in a study of blood T cells in healthy people across ages. A single record per CDR3 protein comes from TCRdb applying MiXCR to the 5' RACE reads. This sample yields about 970,000 distinct CDR3 sequences, of which roughly 47% are seen a single time; over 20% belongs to the top ten. The material sequenced was blood. These receptor sequences come from an older woman in good health. Both conserved end residues are part of each CDR3. The D gene is left open where the match is weak. For some rows the clone size is stated as once, few or many, or as a class when expanded; others skip it.

j_call v_call d_call clone_size cdr3_nt cdr3_aa
TRBJ2-4 TRBV3-1 NA NA TGTGCCAGCAGCCAAGCACATGGGATAGAAAACATTCAGTACTTC CASSQAHGIENIQYF
TRBJ2-7 TRBV20-1 NA NA TGCAGTGCTACCCCAGGATCCGCGGCCCGAAGGGTCGAGCAGTACTTC CSATPGSAARRVEQYF
TRBJ2-7 TRBV7-9 TRBD2 NA TGTGCCAGCAGCTTATCGGGCATTGCGGGAGGCGAGCAGTACTTC CASSLSGIAGGEQYF
TRBJ1-2 TRBV12-3/TRBV12-4 NA few TGTGCCAGCAGTTTGAAGGGTAATGACTATGGCTACACCTTC CASSLKGNDYGYTF
TRBJ2-7 TRBV28 NA NA TGTGCCAGCAGTTTCGCGCTTCGGGGACTCACCTACGAGCAGTACTTC CASSFALRGLTYEQYF
TRBJ2-3 TRBV7-6 NA NA TGTGCCAGCACGGCAGTTGGATCTAGCACAGATACGCAGTATTTT CASTAVGSSTDTQYF
TRBJ2-7 TRBV27 NA NA TGTGCCAGCAGTTTATCTAGGTTCTACGAGCAGTACTTC CASSLSRFYEQYF
TRBJ2-3 TRBV20-1 TRBD1 NA TGCAGTGTTGGGACAGGGCGCGCTCCTCCTAGCACAGATACGCAGTATTTT CSVGTGRAPPSTDTQYF
TRBJ2-7 TRBV28 TRBD1 NA TGTGCCAGCAGTCCTGGACAGGGGGCGATTCGGTCCTACGAGCAGTACTTC CASSPGQGAIRSYEQYF
TRBJ2-1 TRBV7-9 NA NA TGTGCCAGCAGCTTAGTGGTAGGGCCACGGAATGAGCAGTTCTTC CASSLVVGPRNEQFF
TRBJ2-3 TRBV4-2 NA few TGTGCCAGCAGCCAAGATGTCACACTGGGAGGCTTGGCCGATACGCAGTATTTT CASSQDVTLGGLADTQYF
TRBJ2-4 TRBV7-6 TRBD1 NA TGTGCCAGCAGCTTAGCGACCGACAGGGAAGGGTGGCAGTACTTC CASSLATDREGWQYF
TRBJ2-5 TRBV15 NA NA TGTGCCACCGGCTTAGGAGGTGAGCAGTACTTC CATGLGGEQYF
TRBJ2-3 TRBV15 NA NA TGTGCCACCAGCAATACGGGACGCACAGATACGCAGTATTTT CATSNTGRTDTQYF
TRBJ2-5 TRBV7-7 NA NA TGTGCCAGCAGCTTAGGCACAGGTGGAGCGGCTGGACAAGAGACCCAGTACTTC CASSLGTGGAAGQETQYF
TRBJ2-3 TRBV15 TRBD1 few TGTGCCACCAGCGGACAGGGGTCTGGCACAGATACGCAGTATTTT CATSGQGSGTDTQYF
TRBJ1-1 TRBV10-3 TRBD1 few TGTGCCATCAGGACAGGGCTATACACTGAAGCTTTCTTT CAIRTGLYTEAFF
TRBJ2-5 TRBV6-5 TRBD1 NA TGTGCCAGCAGTACCCGAGGGGGCCAGGAGACCCAGTACTTC CASSTRGGQETQYF
TRBJ2-3 TRBV12-3/TRBV12-4 NA NA TGTGCCAGCAGTGGCGTTGGGACCCCGATGACCTCCACAGATACGCAGTATTTT CASSGVGTPMTSTDTQYF
TRBJ2-3 TRBV3-1 NA NA TGTGCCAGCAGCCATCGGCGGTACACAGATACGCAGTATTTT CASSHRRYTDTQYF
TRBJ1-5 TRBV28 NA few TGTGCCAGCAGTACCCGGGGAGGGTATTATTCTCAGCCCCAGCATTTT CASSTRGGYYSQPQHF
TRBJ2-6 TRBV7-3 NA NA TGTGCCAGCAGCTTAAAGGGCGGCTCAGGGGCCGGGGCCAACGTCCTGACTTTC CASSLKGGSGAGANVLTF
TRBJ2-3 TRBV3-1 NA NA TGTGCCAGCAGCCAACAACTAGTCTCAGATACGCAGTATTTT CASSQQLVSDTQYF
TRBJ2-5 TRBV5-1 NA NA TGCGCCAGCAGCGTGGACTGGGAGACCCAGTACTTC CASSVDWETQYF
TRBJ2-7 TRBV29-1 TRBD1 many TGCAGCGGCGGACAGGGGCTCTCCTACGAGCAGTACTTC CSGGQGLSYEQYF
TRBJ2-7 TRBV7-2 NA few TGTGCCAGCAGCTTATATCTGGGAAGGGGCTACGAGCAGTACTTC CASSLYLGRGYEQYF
TRBJ2-7 TRBV6-1 TRBD2 NA TGTGCCAGCAGTACCGGGACTAGCGGGAGGACTAACTCCTACGAGCAGTACTTC CASSTGTSGRTNSYEQYF
TRBJ1-2 TRBV4-1 TRBD1 NA TGCGCCAGCAGCCAACCGGGACAGGGCGACTATGGCTACACCTTC CASSQPGQGDYGYTF
TRBJ2-7 TRBV3-1 NA NA TGTGCCAGCAGCCAAGATTGGGGAGTAAATAGCTCCTACGAGCAGTACTTC CASSQDWGVNSSYEQYF
TRBJ2-7 TRBV29-1 TRBD1 few TGCAGCGTTGCAAGGGCAGGGGGCAGGTCCTACGAGCAGTACTTC CSVARAGGRSYEQYF
TRBJ2-1 TRBV29-1 NA NA TGCAGCGCTGAAGATCGTCAGGGTACGCACAATGAGCAGTTCTTC CSAEDRQGTHNEQFF